The clone carrying this TCR beta chain has more than one count but fewer than ten. Its antigen remains unidentified. Data came from immunoSEQ multiplex PCR; TCRdb stores just in-frame clones and leaves some out. The sample lists tens of thousands of clones, roughly 80% occurring once. V dropped 4 bases and J dropped 2 bases, with 6 bases sitting between them. The germline V gene has CDR1 SQVTM and CDR2 ANQGSEA. CDR3 length: 12 residues. Noted time point: week 47, end of study. Mutant IDH1 20-mer peptide, at 300 ug, made up each vaccine dose, with topical imiquimod. Donor tumors were new WHO grade 3 or 4 IDH1-mutant, ATRX-lost astrocytomas. The data were taken from a study of a mutant IDH1 vaccine in newly diagnosed glioma. For the study at large: Patients got their first vaccination 4-6 weeks after radiotherapy alone, or with temozolomide cycles. Scheduled at week 35, visit V12 preceded visit V13, held at week 47. Notes on the study in general: There seemed to be no relation between pseudoprogression and changes in top peripheral T cell clonotypes.

J is TRBJ1-5 and V is TRBV29-1; D perhaps matches TRBD1 (6 bases). Sequencing used PBMCs, obtained from a glioma patient whose treatment included an IDH1 peptide vaccine. The receptor was isolated from a woman between 25 and 40 years old with glioma. Some clones in this sample may be carry-over from other donors' samples. In nucleotides, the CDR3 is TGCAGCGTTGGGACAGGCAATCAGCCCCAGCATTTT. Translated: CSVGTGNQPQHF.